What follows are 27 T cell receptor beta chains derived from one specimen sequenced in a study of breast tumors, draining lymph nodes, adjacent tissues. Axillary draining lymph nodes of breast cancer patients supplied the node samples. TCRdb fed the multiplex PCR reads into MiXCR, producing one record per CDR3 protein. In the table there are about 110,000 distinct CDR3 sequences, about 30% of which are singletons. The specimen was axillary lymph node tissue. The receptors stem from a female donor with breast cancer. Some clones in this sample may be carry-over from other donors' samples.

This clonotype came up many times. This chain joins TRBV20-1 and TRBJ1-6; D is unresolved. This CDR3 is built from 13 residues. Germline CDR1 reads DFQATT; CDR2 reads SNEGSKA (reference sequence). Trimming cost V 0 bases and J 7 bases, with 7 bases left between them. As DNA, the CDR3 is TGCAGTGCTAGAGATCAGGAGAATTCACCCCTCCACTTT. Translated, it gives CSARDQENSPLHF.

This clonotype was counted a few times. This sequence joins TRBV6-1 and TRBJ1-3, with 8 bases fitting TRBD1. The V gene end was trimmed by 4 bases and the J gene end by 3 bases; junction bases not matched to a gene: 17. CDR3 length: 19 residues. Germline loops: CDR1 MNHNS, CDR2 SASEGT. The CDR3 DNA is TGTGCCAGCAGTGCCTCTCCTAAGGGGCAGGGGGCAAGTGGAAACACCATATATTTT. It specifies CASSASPKGQGASGNTIYF.

This clonotype was recorded many times. A read error is likely, as this CDR3 ends without the conserved phenylalanine or tryptophan. The CDR3 region is CSAEQETQYS. CDR3 coding DNA: TGCAGTGCTGAACAAGAGACCCAGTACTCC. This chain uses TRBV20-1 with TRBJ2-5; D uncertain. Trimming took 5 bases from V and 2 from J, leaving 3 bases between them. The CDR3 loop spans 10 amino acids. Per germline, CDR1 DFQATT and CDR2 SNEGSKA (reference sequence).

This clonotype appeared many times. The chain has TRBV27 and TRBJ2-7; TRBD2 matches 8 bases. The length of the CDR3 is 14 residues. The V gene end was trimmed by 8 bases and the J gene end by 3 bases; junction bases not matched to a gene: 9. Germline values: CDR1 MNHEY, CDR2 SMNVEV (reference sequence). The CDR3: CASATSGGDYEQYF. The CDR3 coding sequence is TGTGCCAGCGCTACTAGCGGTGGGGACTACGAGCAGTACTTC.

This clonotype was detected many times. The V call is TRBV29-1, the J call TRBJ2-7; TRBD2 is a possible D gene (6 bases). V was trimmed by 4 bases and J by 6 bases, leaving 7 bases between them. Germline loops: CDR1 SQVTM, CDR2 ANQGSEA. This CDR3 is 10 amino acids long. For the CDR3, the DNA is TGCAGCGTTGGGAGGGGCGAGCAGTACTTC. This translates into CSVGRGEQYF.

The table lists this clonotype with many counts. The conserved phenylalanine or tryptophan normally closing the CDR3 is absent here, so this likely arose from a read error. It is unclear where the CDR3 begins or ends on the DNA, so no DNA is shown, and the CDR3 is as TCRdb lists it. The V call is TRBV7-2, the J call TRBJ1-2; TRBD1, the table's D call, was not compared with the DNA. The CDR3 contains 11 residues when both ends are counted. CDR1 and CDR2 from the germline V gene are SGHTA and FQGNSA. The CDR3 is CASSLADRESI.

The sample holds many counts of this clonotype. The rearrangement joins TRBV4-1 to TRBJ2-1, with a weak D call TRBD2 (6 bases). V lost 3 bases and J lost 6, with 12 bases in between. The germline V gene has CDR1 MGHRA and CDR2 YSYEKL. This CDR3 has 14 residues. The CDR3 DNA follows: TGCGCCAGCAGCCAGGCCCGGGACTTCAATGAGCAGTTCTTC. It codes for CASSQARDFNEQFF.

This clonotype occurred many times. A much larger clone is a single base away; this may be a read error. The chain recombines TRBV6-6 with TRBJ1-5, with D possibly matching TRBD1 (6 bases). The V and J ends lost 5 bases and 1 base respectively, with 12 bases between them. Germline lookup yields CDR1 MNHNY and CDR2 SVGAGI (reference sequence). This CDR3 is 15 amino acids long. The CDR3 DNA is TGTGCCAGCAGTCACTACAGGGCCAGCAATCAGCCCCAGCATTTT. Its protein is CASSHYRASNQPQHF.

This clonotype appeared many times. The V and J genes are TRBV2 and TRBJ1-1, with D unresolved. Deletions cut 5 bases from V and 1 base from J, with 8 bases between. CDR1 SNHLY and CDR2 FYNNEI come from the germline V gene. This CDR3 has 13 residues. The CDR3 loop is CASSKIGNTEAFF. In DNA form, the CDR3 reads TGTGCCAGCAGTAAAATAGGGAACACTGAAGCTTTCTTT.

The DNA of the CDR3 is TGTGCCAGTAGTATCCCTGGGATCATGAACACTGAAGCTTTCTTT. It codes for CASSIPGIMNTEAFF. The chain uses TRBV19 and TRBJ1-1; D not certain. V dropped 3 bases and J dropped 0 bases, with 11 bases sitting between them. The CDR3 has 15 residues. The germline CDR1 and CDR2 sequences are LNHDA and SQIVND (reference sequence).

This clonotype was seen repeatedly, ten times or more. The chain combines TRBV12-3 or TRBV12-4 with TRBJ1-2; 7 nucleotides line up with TRBD1. Trimming cost V 3 bases and J 3 bases; bases outside gene matches: 10. The CDR3 covers 16 residues. The CDR3 bases are TGTGCCAGCAGTTTCCGTGGACAGGAGGGGGACTATGGCTACACCTTC. This translates into CASSFRGQEGDYGYTF.

This clonotype was found many times. The V and J genes are TRBV27 and TRBJ1-6; 9 bases agree with TRBD1. After removal of 5 bases from V and 10 bases from J, the junction contained 9 bases not matched to a gene. This CDR3 contains 15 residues. Germline V lookup: CDR1 MNHEY, CDR2 SMNVEV (reference sequence). The CDR3 region has the DNA TGTGCCAGCAGTCTAGCCGGGACAGGGATGTCACCCCTCCACTTT. Encoded protein: CASSLAGTGMSPLHF.

This clonotype was counted at least ten times. This chain links TRBV19 with TRBJ1-2; 7 bases are shared with TRBD1. The V gene end was trimmed by 4 bases and the J gene end by 4 bases; junction bases not matched to a gene: 6. Germline CDR1 and CDR2: LNHDA and SQIVND (reference sequence). This CDR3 comprises 14 residues. CDR3 loop: CASSTRDRLYGYTF. As DNA, the CDR3 is TGTGCCAGTAGTACTCGGGACAGACTCTATGGCTACACCTTC.

This clonotype was seen at least ten times. The chain couples TRBV7-2 to TRBJ1-6; a possible D gene is TRBD1 (6 bases). There are 15 residues in the CDR3. The germline V gene has CDR1 SGHTA and CDR2 FQGNSA. The V end was cut by 5 bases, the J end by 2 bases, with 10 bases between. CDR3 coding DNA: TGTGCCAGCAGCCCCCAGGGGCCCTATAATTCACCCCTCCACTTT. This gives the protein CASSPQGPYNSPLHF.

This clonotype has at least ten counts. The J gene is TRBJ1-1, the V gene TRBV25-1; D possibly corresponds to TRBD1 (5 bases). The CDR3 totals 13 residues. The ends were cut back, 5 bases at V and 4 bases at J, with 11 bases in the middle. Germline V gene sequence: CDR1 MGHDK, CDR2 SYGVNS. The CDR3 here is CASSQGRITEAFF. The CDR3 DNA reads TGTGCCAGCAGTCAGGGACGGATCACTGAAGCTTTCTTT.

This sequence joins TRBV5-2 and TRBJ2-4; TRBD1, the D gene given by the table, was not confirmed from the DNA. TRBV5-2 is deemed a pseudogene. This CDR3 has 17 residues. Written as DNA, the CDR3 is TGTGCCCGCAGCTTGAGAGGTCTCGGGACGGCCAAAAACATTCAGTACTTC. It translates to CARSLRGLGTAKNIQYF.

This clonotype was observed many times. V usage is TRBV29-1 and J usage is TRBJ2-7, with TRBD2 matching over 12 bases. J lost 4 bases, V lost 6 bases, and 10 bases had no gene match. Germline V gene data show CDR1 as SQVTM and CDR2 as ANQGSEA. CDR3 length equals 15 residues. The CDR3 DNA sequence: TGCAGCGTCCTAACCCTAGCGGGAGGGAAGTACGAGCAGTACTTC. The encoded protein is CSVLTLAGGKYEQYF.

This clonotype was seen repeatedly, ten times or more. The chain links TRBV7-6 to TRBJ2-1, with TRBD2 matching over 7 bases. The CDR3 loop spans 16 amino acids. J lost 2 bases, V lost 5 bases, and 9 bases had no gene match. CDR1 SGHVS and CDR2 FNYEAQ come from the germline V gene. The CDR3 sequence: CASSPRGSGPYNEQFF. In DNA form, the CDR3 reads TGTGCCAGCAGCCCAAGGGGTAGCGGGCCCTACAATGAGCAGTTCTTC.

This chain links TRBV4-2 with TRBJ1-3; weak D call: TRBD1 (5 bases). Trimming stripped 1 base from V and 8 bases from J, with 9 bases between. In germline, CDR1 is LGHNA, CDR2 YNFKEQ. CDR3 size: 13 residues. The CDR3 DNA sequence: TGTGCCAGCAGCCAAGGCGGGGCCGACACCATATATTTT. The encoded protein is CASSQGGADTIYF.

This clonotype was observed many times. A clone one base away is much larger, so this may be a read error. The genes are TRBV20-1 and TRBJ1-2; D unresolved. This CDR3 comprises 15 residues. V was clipped by 0 bases and J by 4 bases, with 15 bases between them. The germline gives CDR1 DFQATT, CDR2 SNEGSKA (reference sequence). CDR3 sequence reads: CSARDVTGTTYGYTF. DNA of the CDR3: TGCAGTGCTAGAGATGTGACGGGAACTACCTATGGCTACACCTTC.

There are many counts of this clonotype. V and J are TRBV7-9 and TRBJ2-7, with D tentatively TRBD2 (5 bases). CDR3 length equals 14 residues. CDR1 and CDR2 from the germline V gene are SEHNR and FQNEAQ (reference sequence). Trimming took off 5 bases at V and 0 bases at J, with 11 bases between the two ends. DNA of the CDR3: TGTGCCAGCAGCCAAACTAGTTCCTCCTACGAGCAGTACTTC. It is translated as CASSQTSSSYEQYF.

Comments on this clonotype: This likely comes from a read error, as the CDR3 has no conserved phenylalanine or tryptophan at its end. The rearrangement uses TRBV7-2 and TRBJ2-7, with 8 bases aligning to TRBD1. The V gene's germline CDR1 is SGHTA and CDR2 FQGNSA. After removal of 1 base from V and 4 bases from J, the junction contained 6 bases not matched to a gene. The length of the CDR3 is 15 residues. Here the CDR3 reads CASSLGGTGQYEQYH. The CDR3 DNA follows: TGTGCCAGCAGCTTAGGCGGGACAGGCCAATACGAGCAGTACCAC.

This chain links TRBV7-7 with TRBJ2-1; 13 nucleotides align to TRBD2. Germline CDR1 SSHAT, CDR2 FNYEAQ (reference sequence). CDR3 length equals 12 residues. CDR3 protein: CARTSGRREQFF. As DNA, the CDR3 is TGTGCTAGGACTAGCGGGAGAAGGGAGCAGTTCTTC.

This clonotype was observed a few times. A much larger clone differs from this one at a single base, so this may be a read error. This chain connects TRBV5-8 to TRBJ2-1; 8 positions match TRBD2. This CDR3 comprises 15 residues. Germline V gives CDR1 SGHTS, CDR2 YDEGEE. CDR3 in amino acids: CASGLERGFYNEQFF. The CDR3 nucleotides are TGTGCCAGCGGCTTGGAGCGGGGGTTCTACAATGAGCAGTTCTTC.

This clonotype has at least ten counts. The V gene is TRBV7-9, the J gene TRBJ1-6; no clear D. The CDR3 has 13 amino acids. Germline V gene lookup returns CDR1 SEHNR and CDR2 FQNEAQ (reference sequence). V dropped 2 bases and J dropped 7 bases, with 6 bases sitting between them. DNA for the CDR3: TGTGCCAGCAGCTTAAAAAAAAATTCACCCCTCCACTTT. It codes for CASSLKKNSPLHF.

The CDR3 coding sequence is TGCAGTGCTAGAGGGGACGTCGCTGGAAACACCTTC. As protein: CSARGDVAGNTF. The J gene is TRBJ1-2, the V gene TRBV20-1, with TRBD1 as a possible D gene (5 bases). Germline V CDR1 and CDR2: DFQATT, SNEGSKA (reference sequence). The CDR3 is 12 residues long. V dropped 1 base and J dropped 12 bases, with 15 bases sitting between them.

The chain recombines TRBV4-1 with TRBJ2-3; 7 bases match TRBD2. The germline V gene has CDR1 MGHRA and CDR2 YSYEKL. This CDR3 is built from 16 residues. V lost 4 bases, J lost 2 bases, and 9 bases stayed unmatched. The CDR3 spells CASSPRAAGFTDTQYF. CDR3 sequence (DNA): TGCGCCAGCAGCCCCCGGGCAGCGGGGTTCACAGATACGCAGTATTTT.